This T cell receptor (beta chain) came from a study of cytomegalovirus exposure and HLA in healthy donors. The method was immunoSEQ multiplex PCR; TCRdb's version includes in-frame clones alone and lacks a portion of them. The sample has 130,000 to 150,000 clones; 84% are singletons. CDR3 size: 14 residues. Looked up from germline, CDR1 is KGHSH and CDR2 is LQKENI. With 6 bases removed from V and 0 bases from J, the gap between germline ends came to 12 bases. For this clone: The sample carries other DNA sequences with the same CDR3.

V gene TRBV18 combines with J gene TRBJ2-7, with D possibly TRBD1 on 6 matching bases. What was sequenced was PBMCs. The sequence was collected from a woman in her 30s in good health and CMV-seronegative. Written as DNA, the CDR3 is TGTGCCAGCTCCCCCGGACAGTCCTCCTACGAGCAGTACTTC. It specifies CASSPGQSSYEQYF.